Listed below are T cell receptor beta chains from one sample, sequenced in a study of neurological immune-mediated disorders. TCRdb re-called the 5' RACE reads with MiXCR, one entry per CDR3 protein. The table records tens of thousands of distinct CDR3 sequences, less than 8.5% of them present only once. The material sequenced was PBMCs. These receptors came from a woman between 40 and 50 years old in good health. CDR3s include the opening cysteine and the closing phenylalanine or tryptophan. The order of the fields is V gene, J gene, clone size, CDR3 length, D gene, CDR3 DNA, CDR3 protein. A D gene is named only where the DNA matches it firmly. Only part of the rows carry a size: once, few, many, or a class if the clone is expanded.

V: TRBV5-1
J: TRBJ2-7
size: many
length: 16
D: TRBD1
DNA: TGCGCCAGCAGAACAACCGCCGGGACAGGGCGTAACGAGCAGTACTTC
CDR3: CASRTTAGTGRNEQYF

V: TRBV5-6
J: TRBJ1-1
size: many
length: 13
D: -
DNA: TGTGCCAGTCGTGGGGGAATGAACACTGAAGCTTTCTTT
CDR3: CASRGGMNTEAFF

V: TRBV5-1
J: TRBJ2-7
size: few
length: 15
D: TRBD2
DNA: TGCGCCAGCAGCTTGGCTGCTAGCGGGAAGGGCGAGCAGTACTTC
CDR3: CASSLAASGKGEQYF

V: TRBV5-1
J: TRBJ2-1
size: many
length: 17
D: -
DNA: TGCGCCAGCAGCTCCCCGGCCGAGAGAACGTCCTACAATGAGCAGTTCTTC
CDR3: CASSSPAERTSYNEQFF

V: TRBV10-3
J: TRBJ1-6
size: many
length: 14
D: -
DNA: TGTGCCATCAGTGTGGTGGACACTTCTTCACCCCTCCACTTT
CDR3: CAISVVDTSSPLHF

V: TRBV4-1
J: TRBJ2-2
size: -
length: 14
D: -
DNA: TGCGCCAGCAGCCAAGCGGTAGGAACCGGGGAGCTGTTTTTT
CDR3: CASSQAVGTGELFF

V: TRBV6-1
J: TRBJ2-2
size: many
length: 14
D: TRBD1
DNA: TGTGCCAGCAGTGAAAGGACAGGCACCGGGGAGCTGTTTTTT
CDR3: CASSERTGTGELFF

V: TRBV7-6
J: TRBJ2-2
size: many
length: 16
D: -
DNA: TGTGCCAGCAGCTTCGGGGAACTCGCGAACACCGGGGAGCTGTTTTTT
CDR3: CASSFGELANTGELFF

V: TRBV5-1
J: TRBJ1-3
size: many
length: 16
D: -
DNA: TGCGCCAGCAGCTTGGCAAGGCCTAAGGCAGGAAACACCATATATTTT
CDR3: CASSLARPKAGNTIYF

V: TRBV20-1
J: TRBJ2-2
size: many
length: 17
D: -
DNA: TGCAGTGCTAGAGATACCGGCACGGGCGGTAACACCGGGGAGCTGTTTTTT
CDR3: CSARDTGTGGNTGELFF

V: TRBV18
J: TRBJ1-1
size: many
length: 14
D: -
DNA: TGTGCCAGCTCTCTTATACACAGGGTCACTGAAGCTTTCTTT
CDR3: CASSLIHRVTEAFF

V: TRBV20-1
J: TRBJ1-2
size: medium-sized
length: 15
D: -
DNA: TGCAGTGCTAGAGTATCTAAAGGGGGGCCATACGGCTACACCTTC
CDR3: CSARVSKGGPYGYTF

V: TRBV24-1
J: TRBJ2-7
size: -
length: 13
D: -
DNA: TGTGCCACCAGTGTTCAGGGGTACGGCGAGCAGTACTTC
CDR3: CATSVQGYGEQYF

V: TRBV20-1
J: TRBJ2-4
size: many
length: 14
D: -
DNA: TGCAGTGCTATGGGGGGACCAGCCAAAAACATTCAGTACTTC
CDR3: CSAMGGPAKNIQYF

V: TRBV4-1
J: TRBJ1-5
size: many
length: 16
D: -
DNA: TGCGCCAGCAGCCTACTTCTCGGAGGGGGCAATCAGCCCCAGCATTTT
CDR3: CASSLLLGGGNQPQHF

V: TRBV5-1
J: TRBJ2-7
size: few
length: 13
D: -
DNA: TGCGCCAGCAGCTGGAGGGCCGGGGACGAGCAGTACTTC
CDR3: CASSWRAGDEQYF

V: TRBV6-2/TRBV6-3
J: TRBJ2-1
size: many
length: 14
D: TRBD2
DNA: TGTGCCAGCACCTCGAGGCGGGGGGGCGATGAGCAGTTCTTC
CDR3: CASTSRRGGDEQFF

V: TRBV11-2
J: TRBJ1-2
size: many
length: 13
D: -
DNA: TGTGCCAGCAGCTTAGTCAACGGCTATGGCTACACCTTC
CDR3: CASSLVNGYGYTF

V: TRBV18
J: TRBJ1-5
size: few
length: 14
D: -
DNA: TGTGCCAGCTCACCATCAGGGGCAGGGCAGCCCCAGCATTTT
CDR3: CASSPSGAGQPQHF

V: TRBV5-4
J: TRBJ2-1
size: many
length: 16
D: TRBD1
DNA: TGTGCCAGCAGCCCCGACAGGGCCTTTGGGTACAATGAGCAGTTCTTC
CDR3: CASSPDRAFGYNEQFF

V: TRBV5-1
J: TRBJ1-1
size: many
length: 13
D: -
DNA: TGCGCCAGCAGCTTGGAATCGAACACTGAAGCTTTCTTT
CDR3: CASSLESNTEAFF

V: TRBV5-1
J: TRBJ2-5
size: many
length: 15
D: TRBD1
DNA: TGCGCCAGCAGCTTTCGTGACAGGGAAGTCGAGACCCAGTACTTC
CDR3: CASSFRDREVETQYF

V: TRBV27
J: TRBJ2-4
size: many
length: 13
D: TRBD1
DNA: TGTGCCAGCAGTCCAGGGGGCGAAAACATTCAGTACTTC
CDR3: CASSPGGENIQYF

V: TRBV29-1
J: TRBJ1-6
size: many
length: 13
D: -
DNA: TGCAGCGTTGCACAGGATTATAATTCACCCCTCCACTTT
CDR3: CSVAQDYNSPLHF

V: TRBV20-1
J: TRBJ1-5
size: many
length: 14
D: -
DNA: TGCAGTGCTAGAGATGGAATCTTTGGTGGGCCCCAGCATTTT
CDR3: CSARDGIFGGPQHF

V: TRBV5-1
J: TRBJ1-2
size: many
length: 14
D: -
DNA: TGCGCCAGCAGCTTGGTAGAGCCTCTCTATGGCTACACCTTC
CDR3: CASSLVEPLYGYTF

V: TRBV11-2
J: TRBJ2-3
size: many
length: 11
D: TRBD2
DNA: TGTGCCAGCGGCCAGCGGGGGGACAAGTATTTT
CDR3: CASGQRGDKYF

V: TRBV3-1
J: TRBJ2-2
size: many
length: 14
D: -
DNA: TGTGCCAGCAGCCTTAGACCGGGCACCGGGGAGCTGTTTTTT
CDR3: CASSLRPGTGELFF

V: TRBV12-3/TRBV12-4
J: TRBJ2-1
size: medium-sized
length: 15
D: -
DNA: TGTGCCAGCAGTGGCCCCTTACAGGGAATTGATGAGCAGTTCTTC
CDR3: CASSGPLQGIDEQFF

V: TRBV2
J: TRBJ1-2
size: -
length: 13
D: -
DNA: TGTGCCAGCAGTGGACAGATTAACTATGGCTACACCTTC
CDR3: CASSGQINYGYTF

V: TRBV9
J: TRBJ2-2
size: medium-sized
length: 17
D: TRBD2
DNA: TGTGCCAGCAGCAGGGGACTAGCGGGGGCCTCCACCGGGGAGCTGTTTTTT
CDR3: CASSRGLAGASTGELFF

V: TRBV7-8
J: TRBJ1-1
size: many
length: 14
D: -
DNA: TGTGCCAGCAGCTTCTCCTTCAAGGGCACTGAAGCTTTCTTT
CDR3: CASSFSFKGTEAFF

V: TRBV28
J: TRBJ2-2
size: many
length: 17
D: TRBD2
DNA: TGTGCCAGCAGTTTTTGGAAGTTAGCGGGAGGCCCCGGGGAGCTGTTTTTT
CDR3: CASSFWKLAGGPGELFF

V: TRBV13
J: TRBJ2-3
size: many
length: 16
D: -
DNA: TGTGCCAGCAGCTTGAAGAGCGAGTTTAGCACAGATACGCAGTATTTT
CDR3: CASSLKSEFSTDTQYF

V: TRBV5-6
J: TRBJ1-3
size: many
length: 14
D: -
DNA: TGTGCCAGCAGCCTCGCAGGGACTGGAAACACCATATATTTT
CDR3: CASSLAGTGNTIYF

V: TRBV20-1
J: TRBJ2-6
size: many
length: 16
D: -
DNA: TGCAGTGCTAGAGACCCTATCACGACAGGGGCCAACGTCCTGACTTTC
CDR3: CSARDPITTGANVLTF

V: TRBV10-3
J: TRBJ2-5
size: -
length: 12
D: -
DNA: TGTGCCTCCAGAGACAGGCAAGAGACCCAGTACTTC
CDR3: CASRDRQETQYF

V: TRBV12-3/TRBV12-4
J: TRBJ2-1
size: few
length: 20
D: TRBD2
DNA: TGTGCCAGCAGTTTAGGGGTCGGACTAGCGGGGGGGAGCTCCTACAATGAGCAGTTCTTC
CDR3: CASSLGVGLAGGSSYNEQFF

V: TRBV5-1
J: TRBJ1-3
size: many
length: 15
D: -
DNA: TGCGCCAGCAGTCCGGACAGCGGACATGGAAACACCATATATTTT
CDR3: CASSPDSGHGNTIYF

V: TRBV7-2
J: TRBJ1-2
size: many
length: 15
D: -
DNA: TGTGCCAGCAGCTTAGTGGGGGGAGGAGGGTATGGCTACACCTTC
CDR3: CASSLVGGGGYGYTF

V: TRBV28
J: TRBJ2-1
size: few
length: 16
D: -
DNA: TGTGCCAGCAGCCTCAGAGTCAGGGACTCCTACAATGAGCAGTTCTTC
CDR3: CASSLRVRDSYNEQFF

V: TRBV20-1
J: TRBJ1-1
size: many
length: 12
D: -
DNA: TGCAGTGTTTTTAAAGGGGGTACTGAAGCTTTCTTT
CDR3: CSVFKGGTEAFF

V: TRBV7-3
J: TRBJ2-2
size: many
length: 13
D: -
DNA: TGTGCCAGCAGCTCCTATATAACCGGGGAGCTGTTTTTT
CDR3: CASSSYITGELFF

V: TRBV6-6
J: TRBJ2-3
size: many
length: 15
D: TRBD1
DNA: TGTGCCAGCATACCGGGACAGGGAAACACAGATACGCAGTATTTT
CDR3: CASIPGQGNTDTQYF